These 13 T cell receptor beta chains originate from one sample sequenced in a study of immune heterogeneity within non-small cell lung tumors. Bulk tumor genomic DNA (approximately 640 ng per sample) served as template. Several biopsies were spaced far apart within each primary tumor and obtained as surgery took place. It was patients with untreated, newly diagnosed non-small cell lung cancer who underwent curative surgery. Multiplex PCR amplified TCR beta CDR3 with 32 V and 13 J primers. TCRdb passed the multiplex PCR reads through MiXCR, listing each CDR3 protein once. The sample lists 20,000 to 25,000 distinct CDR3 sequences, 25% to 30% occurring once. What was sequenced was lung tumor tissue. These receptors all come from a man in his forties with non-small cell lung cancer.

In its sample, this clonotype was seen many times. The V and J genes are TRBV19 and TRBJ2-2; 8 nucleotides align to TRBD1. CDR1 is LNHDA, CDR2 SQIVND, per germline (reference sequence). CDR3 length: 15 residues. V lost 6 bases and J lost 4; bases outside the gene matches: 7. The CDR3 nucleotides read TGTGCCAGTAGCCAGGGGGCTATAGGCACCGGGGAGCTGTTTTTT. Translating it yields CASSQGAIGTGELFF.

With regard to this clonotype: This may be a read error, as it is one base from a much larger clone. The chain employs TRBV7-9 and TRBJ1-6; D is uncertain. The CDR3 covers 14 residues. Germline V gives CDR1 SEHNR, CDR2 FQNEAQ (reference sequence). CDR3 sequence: CANSLLDYNSPLHF. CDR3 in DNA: TGTGCCAACAGCTTACTCGATTATAATTCACCCCTCCACTTT.

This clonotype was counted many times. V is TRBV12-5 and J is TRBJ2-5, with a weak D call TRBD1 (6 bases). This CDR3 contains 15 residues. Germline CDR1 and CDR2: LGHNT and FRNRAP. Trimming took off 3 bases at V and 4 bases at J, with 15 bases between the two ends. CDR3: CASGLGQGRGETQYF. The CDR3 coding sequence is TGTGCTAGTGGTTTAGGGCAGGGGAGAGGAGAGACCCAGTACTTC. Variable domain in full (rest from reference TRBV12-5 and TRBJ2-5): DARVTQTPRHKVTEMGQEVTMRCQPILGHNTVFWYRQTMMQGLELLAYFRNRAPLDDSGMPKDRFSAEMPDATLATLKIQPSEPRDSAVYFCASGLGQGRGETQYFGPGTRLLVL.

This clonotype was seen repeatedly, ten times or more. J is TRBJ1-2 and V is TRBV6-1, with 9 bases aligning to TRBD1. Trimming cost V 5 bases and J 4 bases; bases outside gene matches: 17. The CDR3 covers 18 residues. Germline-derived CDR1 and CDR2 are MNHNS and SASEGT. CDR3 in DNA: TGTGCCAGCAGTCCTCTCCGGGACAGGGAGGTGGTGGGCTATGGCTACACCTTC. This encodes CASSPLRDREVVGYGYTF.

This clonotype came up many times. The CDR3 loop is CAISGNTNYGYTF. Here the CDR3 DNA reads TGTGCCATCAGTGGTAACACGAACTATGGCTACACCTTC. The chain couples TRBV10-3 to TRBJ1-2; D call uncertain. CDR1 and CDR2 from the germline V gene are ENHRY and SYGVKD. CDR3 length equals 13 residues. The V and J ends lost 4 bases and 2 bases respectively, with 8 bases between them.

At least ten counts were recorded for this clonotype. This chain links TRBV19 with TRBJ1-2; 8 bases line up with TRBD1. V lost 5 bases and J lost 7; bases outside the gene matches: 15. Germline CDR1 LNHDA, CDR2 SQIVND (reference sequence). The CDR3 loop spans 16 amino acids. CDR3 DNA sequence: TGTGCCAGTAGTCCGGAGGGGATAGACAGGGGAGGTGGCTACACCTTC. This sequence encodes CASSPEGIDRGGGYTF.

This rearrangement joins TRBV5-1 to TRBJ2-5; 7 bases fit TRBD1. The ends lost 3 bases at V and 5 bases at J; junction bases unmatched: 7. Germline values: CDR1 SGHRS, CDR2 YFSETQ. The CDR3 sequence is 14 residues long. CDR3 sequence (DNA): TGCGCCAGCAGCTCCGAATACAGGGGTGAGACCCAGTACTTC. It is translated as CASSSEYRGETQYF. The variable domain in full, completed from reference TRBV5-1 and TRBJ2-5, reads KAGVTQTPRYLIKTRGQQVTLSCSPISGHRSVSWYQQTPGQGLQFLFEYFSETQRNKGNFPGRFSGRQFSNSRSEMNVSTLELGDSALYLCASSSEYRGETQYFGPGTRLLVL.

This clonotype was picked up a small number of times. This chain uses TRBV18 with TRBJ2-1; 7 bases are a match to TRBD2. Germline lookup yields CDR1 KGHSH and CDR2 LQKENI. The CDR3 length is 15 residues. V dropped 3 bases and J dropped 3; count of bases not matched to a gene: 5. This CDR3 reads CASSPTSSNYNEQFF. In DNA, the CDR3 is TGTGCCAGCTCACCGACTAGCTCGAACTACAATGAGCAGTTCTTC. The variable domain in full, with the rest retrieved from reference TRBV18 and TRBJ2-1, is NAGVMQNPRHLVRRRGQEARLRCSPMKGHSHVYWYRQLPEEGLKFMVYLQKENIIDESGMPKERFSAEFPKEGPSILRIQQVVRGDSAAYFCASSPTSSNYNEQFFGPGTRLTVL.

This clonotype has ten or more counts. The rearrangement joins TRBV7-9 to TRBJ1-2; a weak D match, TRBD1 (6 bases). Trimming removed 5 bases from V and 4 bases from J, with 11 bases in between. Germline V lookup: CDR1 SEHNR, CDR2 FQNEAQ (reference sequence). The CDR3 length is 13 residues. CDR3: CASSLGQLYGYTF. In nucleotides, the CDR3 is TGTGCCAGCAGCCTTGGACAGCTCTATGGCTACACCTTC. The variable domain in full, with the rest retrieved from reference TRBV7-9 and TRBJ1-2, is DTGVSQNPRHKITKRGQNVTFRCDPISEHNRLYWYRQTLGQGPEFLTYFQNEAQLEKSRLLSDRFSAERPKGSFSTLEIQRTEQGDSAMYLCASSLGQLYGYTFGSGTRLTVV.

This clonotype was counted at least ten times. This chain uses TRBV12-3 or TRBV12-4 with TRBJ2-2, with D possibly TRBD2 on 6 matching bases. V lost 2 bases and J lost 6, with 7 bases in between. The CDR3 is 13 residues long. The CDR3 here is CASSLREAGELFF. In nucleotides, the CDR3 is TGTGCCAGCAGTTTAAGGGAGGCCGGGGAGCTGTTTTTT.

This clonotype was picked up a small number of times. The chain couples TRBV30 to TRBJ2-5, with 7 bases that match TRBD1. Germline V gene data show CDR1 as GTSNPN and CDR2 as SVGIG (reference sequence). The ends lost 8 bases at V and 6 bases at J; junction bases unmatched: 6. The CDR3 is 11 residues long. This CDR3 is CARDSFKTQYF. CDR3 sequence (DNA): TGTGCCCGGGACAGTTTTAAGACCCAGTACTTC. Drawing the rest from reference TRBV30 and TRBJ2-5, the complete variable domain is SQTIHQWPATLVQPVGSPLSLECTVEGTSNPNLYWYRQAAGRGLQLLFYSVGIGQISSEVPQNLSASRPQDRQFILSSKKLLLSDSGFYLCARDSFKTQYFGPGTRLLVL.

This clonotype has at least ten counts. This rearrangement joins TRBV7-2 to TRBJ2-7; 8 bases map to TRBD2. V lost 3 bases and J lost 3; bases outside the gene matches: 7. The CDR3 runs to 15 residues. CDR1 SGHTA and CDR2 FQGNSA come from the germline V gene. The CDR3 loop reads CASSFTSGQYYEQYF. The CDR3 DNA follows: TGTGCCAGCAGCTTCACTAGCGGTCAATACTACGAGCAGTACTTC. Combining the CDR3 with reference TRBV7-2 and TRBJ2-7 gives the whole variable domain GAGVSQSPSNKVTEKGKDVELRCDPISGHTALYWYRQSLGQGLEFLIYFQGNSAPDKSGLPSDRFSAERTGGSVSTLTIQRTQQEDSAVYLCASSFTSGQYYEQYFGPGTRLTVT.

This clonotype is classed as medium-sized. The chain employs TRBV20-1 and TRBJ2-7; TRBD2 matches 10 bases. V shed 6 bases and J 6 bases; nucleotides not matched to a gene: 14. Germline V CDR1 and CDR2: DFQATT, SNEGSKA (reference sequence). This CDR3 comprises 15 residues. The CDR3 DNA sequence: TGCAGTGCCCGAGCGGGAGGGCCGGCGTTGGGCGAGCAGTACTTC. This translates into CSARAGGPALGEQYF.